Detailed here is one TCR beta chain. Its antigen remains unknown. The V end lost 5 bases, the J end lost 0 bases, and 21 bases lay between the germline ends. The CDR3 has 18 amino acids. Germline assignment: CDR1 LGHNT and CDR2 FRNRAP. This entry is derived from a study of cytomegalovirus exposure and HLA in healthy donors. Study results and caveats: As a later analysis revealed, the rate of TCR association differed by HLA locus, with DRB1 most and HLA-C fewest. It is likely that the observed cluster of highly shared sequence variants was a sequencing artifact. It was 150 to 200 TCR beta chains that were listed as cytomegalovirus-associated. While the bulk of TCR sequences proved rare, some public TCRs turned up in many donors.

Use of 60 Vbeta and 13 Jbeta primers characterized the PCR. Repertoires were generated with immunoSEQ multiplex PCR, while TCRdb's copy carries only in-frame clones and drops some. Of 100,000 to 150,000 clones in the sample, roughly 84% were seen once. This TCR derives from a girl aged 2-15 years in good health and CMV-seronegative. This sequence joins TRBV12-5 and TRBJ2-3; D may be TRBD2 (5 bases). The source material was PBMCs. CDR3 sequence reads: CASGALPGTYTSTDTQYF. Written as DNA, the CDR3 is TGTGCTAGTGGTGCACTACCGGGAACCTACACTAGCACAGATACGCAGTATTTT.